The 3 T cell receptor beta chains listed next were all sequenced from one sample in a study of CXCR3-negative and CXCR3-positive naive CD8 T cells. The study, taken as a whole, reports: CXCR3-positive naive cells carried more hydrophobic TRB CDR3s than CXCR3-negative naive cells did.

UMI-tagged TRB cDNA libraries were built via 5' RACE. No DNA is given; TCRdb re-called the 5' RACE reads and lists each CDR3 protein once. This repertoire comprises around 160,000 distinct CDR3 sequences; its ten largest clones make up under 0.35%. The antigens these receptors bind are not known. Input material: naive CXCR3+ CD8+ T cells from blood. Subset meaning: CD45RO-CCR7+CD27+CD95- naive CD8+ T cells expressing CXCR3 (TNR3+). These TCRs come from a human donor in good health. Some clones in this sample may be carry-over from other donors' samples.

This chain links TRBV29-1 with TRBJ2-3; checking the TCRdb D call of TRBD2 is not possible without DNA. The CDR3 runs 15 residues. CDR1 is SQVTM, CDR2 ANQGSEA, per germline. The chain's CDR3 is CSVYSAGGPGDTQYF.

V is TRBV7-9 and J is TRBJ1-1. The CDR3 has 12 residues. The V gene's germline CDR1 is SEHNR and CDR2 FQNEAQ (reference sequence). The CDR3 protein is CASSLGGGEAFF. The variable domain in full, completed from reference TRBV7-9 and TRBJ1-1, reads DTGVSQNPRHKITKRGQNVTFRCDPISEHNRLYWYRQTLGQGPEFLTYFQNEAQLEKSRLLSDRFSAERPKGSFSTLEIQRTEQGDSAMYLCASSLGGGEAFFGQGTRLTVV.

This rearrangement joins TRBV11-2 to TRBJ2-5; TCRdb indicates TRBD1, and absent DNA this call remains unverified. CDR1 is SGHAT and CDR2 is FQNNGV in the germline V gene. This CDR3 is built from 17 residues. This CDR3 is CASSLGARGYPQETQYF. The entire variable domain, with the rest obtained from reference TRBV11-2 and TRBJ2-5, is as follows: EAGVAQSPRYKIIEKRQSVAFWCNPISGHATLYWYQQILGQGPKLLIQFQNNGVVDDSQLPKDRFSAERLKGVDSTLKIQPAKLEDSAVYLCASSLGARGYPQETQYFGPGTRLLVL.